This TCR beta chain was profiled in a study of glioma-infiltrating T cells. Study-wide results and caveats: Tissue-blood divergence was below expectation in non-neoplastic patients, above in gliomas.

Germline V lookup: CDR1 LNHDA, CDR2 SQIVND (reference sequence). The CDR3 consists of 15 residues. Trimming at V came to 7 bases and at J to 2 bases, leaving 6 bases not matched to a gene. Turning to this clonotype: Its cognate antigen is unknown.

Using RNA template, CDR3s of TCR alpha and beta were amplified with iRepertoire arm-PCR. TCRdb re-analysed the multiplex PCR reads in MiXCR, keeping a single row per CDR3 protein. Altogether about 140,000 distinct CDR3 sequences are present, roughly 43% being singletons, with the ten largest covering around a fifth. The TCR sequence derives from a human donor with low-grade glioma or glioblastoma, undergoing nonglioma brain surgery, or in good health (not recorded which). This chain links TRBV19 with TRBJ1-5, with TRBD1 matching 9 bases. Sequencing used glioma tissue, nonneoplastic brain tissue, or PBMCs (not recorded which). For the CDR3, the DNA is TGTGCCAGTAAAGAGACAGGGGGTCGCAATCAGCCCCAGCATTTT. Amino acids: CASKETGGRNQPQHF.